This entry lists 21 T cell receptor beta chains sequenced from one sample in a study of blood T cell repertoires in COVID-19. This table comes from immunoSEQ multiplex PCR, and its TCRdb copy is limited to in-frame clones, with some not included. The sample comprises some 400,000 clones, around 87% of which are singletons, and about 10% rests with the top ten. The sequenced material came from peripheral blood. These receptors were obtained from a woman in her twenties or thirties with COVID-19, enrolled during active disease.

The gene calls are TRBV28 and TRBJ2-2, with D possibly being TRBD2 (6 bases). CDR1 MDHEN and CDR2 SYDVKM come from the germline V gene. CDR3 length equals 17 residues. The V gene lost 2 bases and the J gene lost 7 bases, with 20 bases spanning the gap. CDR3 sequence reads: CASSLAAGSGDVGELFF. Written as DNA, the CDR3 is TGTGCCAGCAGTTTAGCTGCGGGTTCGGGGGATGTCGGGGAGCTGTTTTTT.

This clone came up once. The chain joins TRBV28 to TRBJ2-7; D is possibly TRBD2 (5 bases). With 4 bases removed from V and 7 bases from J, the gap between germline ends came to 20 bases. In germline, CDR1 is MDHEN, CDR2 SYDVKM. CDR3 length equals 15 residues. CDR3 loop: CASSSLFVSRREQYF. In DNA form, the CDR3 reads TGTGCCAGCAGTTCGTTGTTCGTCTCCCGGAGGGAGCAGTACTTC.

The chain is built from TRBV6-5 and TRBJ1-1; 7 bases match TRBD1. CDR1 and CDR2 from the germline V gene are MNHEY and SVGAGI. The CDR3 runs 15 residues. J gave up 2 bases and V 8 bases, and 11 bases lay outside the gene matches. CDR3 amino acids: CASSPDRAGNTEAFF. CDR3 DNA sequence: TGTGCCAGCTCCCCCGACAGGGCAGGAAACACTGAAGCTTTCTTT.

The genes are TRBV11-2 and TRBJ2-1; TRBD2 is a possible D gene (6 bases). There are 14 residues in the CDR3. V dropped 1 base and J dropped 8 bases, with 12 bases sitting between them. Germline loops: CDR1 SGHAT, CDR2 FQNNGV. CDR3 sequence: CASSLGLGGDEQFF. The CDR3 bases are TGTGCCAGCAGCTTAGGACTGGGAGGCGATGAGCAGTTCTTC.

In the case of this clone: In the same sample, other DNA sequences code for this CDR3. This rearrangement joins TRBV6-5 to TRBJ2-3; D is possibly TRBD2 (6 bases). The CDR3 has 15 residues. The germline V gene encodes CDR1 MNHEY and CDR2 SVGAGI. The V and J ends lost 0 bases and 0 bases respectively, with 7 bases between them. CDR3 nucleotide sequence: TGTGCCAGCAGTTACTCGGGGACTAGCACAGATACGCAGTATTTT. Its protein product is CASSYSGTSTDTQYF.

This chain joins TRBV6-1 and TRBJ1-1; D not resolved. Between the trimmed V and J ends, which lost 0 bases and 4 bases, there was a span of 9 bases. In germline, CDR1 is MNHNS, CDR2 SASEGT. The CDR3 totals 14 residues. As DNA, the CDR3 is TGTGCCAGCAGTGAAGCGCCCGGTTTCACTGAAGCTTTCTTT. This sequence encodes CASSEAPGFTEAFF.

The chain recombines TRBV5-6 with TRBJ1-3; D ambiguous. V lost 1 base and J 0 bases, leaving 8 bases between the germline ends. The CDR3 loop spans 15 amino acids. Germline values: CDR1 SGHDT, CDR2 YYEEEE. CDR3: CASSLPLSSGNTIYF. CDR3 bases: TGTGCCAGCAGCTTGCCGCTAAGCTCTGGAAACACCATATATTTT.

The V call is TRBV5-1, the J call TRBJ2-7, with D possibly being TRBD2 (5 bases). The ends were cut back, 7 bases at V and 2 bases at J, with 13 bases in the middle. CDR1 is SGHRS, CDR2 YFSETQ, per germline. This CDR3 has 13 amino acids. DNA for the CDR3: TGCGCCAGCCGGAATCCTAGCACCTACGAGCAGTACTTC. It specifies CASRNPSTYEQYF.

V gene TRBV10-3 combines with J gene TRBJ2-2; TRBD1 matches 7 bases. Germline CDR1 reads ENHRY; CDR2 reads SYGVKD. This CDR3 is 15 amino acids long. The V and J ends lost 8 bases and 6 bases, in that order; junction bases with no gene match: 12. The DNA of the CDR3 is TGTGCCATCGGAACAGGGGCCGGGGTAGCCGGGGAGCTGTTTTTT. Its translation: CAIGTGAGVAGELFF.

This chain links TRBV28 with TRBJ2-4, with TRBD1 matching 8 bases. The V segment lost 4 bases and the J segment 3 bases; nucleotides outside the gene matches: 5. This CDR3 spans 15 amino acids. Germline CDR1 is MDHEN and CDR2 is SYDVKM. CDR3 coding DNA: TGTGCCAGCAGTTCAGGGGGCCAAGTCAAAAACATTCAGTACTTC. Amino acid sequence: CASSSGGQVKNIQYF.

This rearrangement joins TRBV27 to TRBJ2-3; 8 bases map to TRBD2. V lost 8 bases to trimming and J lost 3 bases; unmatched junction nucleotides: 4. Germline V gene sequence: CDR1 MNHEY, CDR2 SMNVEV (reference sequence). The CDR3 is 13 residues long. Written as DNA, the CDR3 is TGTGCCAGCTCTAGCGGGTATACAGATACGCAGTATTTT. Amino acid sequence: CASSSGYTDTQYF.

The genes are TRBV6-1 and TRBJ1-2; 8 bases map to TRBD1. Trimming at V came to 2 bases and at J to 7 bases, leaving 3 bases not matched to a gene. CDR1 and CDR2 (germline): MNHNS, SASEGT. CDR3 length: 13 amino acids. CDR3 protein: CASSETGQGGYTF. CDR3 bases: TGTGCCAGCAGTGAAACCGGACAGGGTGGCTACACCTTC.

The rearrangement uses TRBV19 and TRBJ2-2, with TRBD2 matching 7 bases. This CDR3 is 16 amino acids long. Trimming took 3 bases from V and 4 from J; bases not matched to a gene: 8. Germline V CDR1 and CDR2: LNHDA, SQIVND (reference sequence). The CDR3 spells CASSMVLAGGTGELFF. The CDR3 nucleotides are TGTGCCAGTAGTATGGTATTAGCGGGCGGCACCGGGGAGCTGTTTTTT.

The chain joins TRBV15 to TRBJ2-3; TRBD2 matches at 7 bases. CDR1 is LNHNV and CDR2 is YYDKDF in the germline V gene (reference sequence). The CDR3 has 16 amino acids. J lost 3 bases, V lost 2 bases, and 8 bases had no gene match. The CDR3 protein is CATSRPSPSGTDTQYF. The CDR3 nucleotides are TGTGCCACCAGCAGACCTTCCCCTAGCGGAACAGATACGCAGTATTTT.

This chain links TRBV6-4 with TRBJ2-6; 8 positions match TRBD2. Germline loops: CDR1 MRHNA, CDR2 SNTAGT. This CDR3 has 14 amino acids. Unmatched junction bases numbered 3, after V lost 9 bases and J lost 2 bases. As DNA, the CDR3 is TGTGCCAGTCGGGAGGGCCCTGGGGCCAACGTCCTGACTTTC. Translating gives CASREGPGANVLTF.

V usage is TRBV7-2 and J usage is TRBJ1-1; tentative D call: TRBD1 (6 bases). Trimming left V 0 bases short and J 4 bases short, with 9 bases between. CDR1 SGHTA and CDR2 FQGNSA come from the germline V gene. The CDR3 sequence is 14 residues long. In DNA form, the CDR3 reads TGTGCCAGCAGCTTAGCCTACAGGGTCACTGAAGCTTTCTTT. This codes for CASSLAYRVTEAFF. Using reference TRBV7-2 and TRBJ1-1 for the parts outside the CDR3, the full variable domain is GAGVSQSPSNKVTEKGKDVELRCDPISGHTALYWYRQSLGQGLEFLIYFQGNSAPDKSGLPSDRFSAERTGGSVSTLTIQRTQQEDSAVYLCASSLAYRVTEAFFGQGTRLTVV.

The CDR3 loop reads CASRRGTSGSGWNTQYF. The CDR3 nucleotides are TGCGCCAGCAGAAGAGGGACTAGCGGGAGTGGTTGGAATACGCAGTATTTT. The chain couples TRBV5-1 to TRBJ2-3; 14 nucleotides align to TRBD2. Losses at the gene ends were 5 bases for V and 7 bases for J; bases not matched to a gene: 12. The CDR3 runs to 17 residues. CDR1 and CDR2 (germline): SGHRS, YFSETQ.

The V call is TRBV6-6, the J call TRBJ2-1; 7 bases map to TRBD1. CDR3 length equals 18 residues. The germline CDR1 and CDR2 sequences are MNHNY and SVGAGI (reference sequence). With V trimmed by 5 bases and J by 5 bases, 18 bases remained unmatched. The CDR3 is CASSPPRTGPTPHNEQFF. CDR3 bases: TGTGCCAGCAGTCCCCCGCGGACAGGCCCTACTCCGCACAATGAGCAGTTCTTC.

The V gene is TRBV10-3, the J gene TRBJ2-2; 8 bases line up with TRBD2. Germline V lookup: CDR1 ENHRY, CDR2 SYGVKD. The CDR3 spans 16 residues. The J segment lost 1 base and the V segment lost 2 bases, leaving 3 bases of the junction unmatched. The CDR3 sequence is CAISEATSVNTGELFF. CDR3 coding DNA: TGTGCCATCAGTGAGGCGACTAGCGTGAACACCGGGGAGCTGTTTTTT.

The chain uses TRBV4-3 and TRBJ2-3, with a tentative D call TRBD2 (6 bases). V lost 1 base and J 6 bases, leaving 11 bases between the germline ends. Germline V gene sequence: CDR1 LGHNA, CDR2 YSLEER. The CDR3 is 14 residues long. The CDR3 DNA reads TGCGCCAGCAGCCAAGGCAGTAGCGGTGATACGCAGTATTTT. It yields the protein CASSQGSSGDTQYF.

The V and J genes are TRBV2 and TRBJ2-2; 9 bases fit TRBD2. The CDR3 spans 18 residues. Trimming took 1 base from V and 3 from J; bases not matched to a gene: 9. Germline loops: CDR1 SNHLY, CDR2 FYNNEI. DNA of the CDR3: TGTGCCAGCAGTGAAGGTAGACCGGGACTAGCTTACACCGGGGAGCTGTTTTTT. This gives the protein CASSEGRPGLAYTGELFF.